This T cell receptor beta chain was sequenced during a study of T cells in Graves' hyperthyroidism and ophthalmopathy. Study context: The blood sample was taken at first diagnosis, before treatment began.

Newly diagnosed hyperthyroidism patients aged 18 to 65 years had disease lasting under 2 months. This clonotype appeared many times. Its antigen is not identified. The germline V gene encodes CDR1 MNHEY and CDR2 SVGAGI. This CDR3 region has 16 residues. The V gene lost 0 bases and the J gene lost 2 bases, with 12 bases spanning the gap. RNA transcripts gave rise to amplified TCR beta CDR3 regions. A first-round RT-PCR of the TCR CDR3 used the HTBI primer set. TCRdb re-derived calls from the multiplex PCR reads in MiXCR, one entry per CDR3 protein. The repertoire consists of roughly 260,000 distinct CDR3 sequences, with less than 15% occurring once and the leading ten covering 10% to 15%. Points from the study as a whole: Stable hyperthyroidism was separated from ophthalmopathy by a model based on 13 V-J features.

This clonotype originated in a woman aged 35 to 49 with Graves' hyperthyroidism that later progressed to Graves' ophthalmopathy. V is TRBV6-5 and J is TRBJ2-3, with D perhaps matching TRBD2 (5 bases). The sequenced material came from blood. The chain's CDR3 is CASSYSRASSTDTQYF. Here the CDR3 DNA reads TGTGCCAGCAGTTACTCGAGGGCGAGTTCCACAGATACGCAGTATTTT.